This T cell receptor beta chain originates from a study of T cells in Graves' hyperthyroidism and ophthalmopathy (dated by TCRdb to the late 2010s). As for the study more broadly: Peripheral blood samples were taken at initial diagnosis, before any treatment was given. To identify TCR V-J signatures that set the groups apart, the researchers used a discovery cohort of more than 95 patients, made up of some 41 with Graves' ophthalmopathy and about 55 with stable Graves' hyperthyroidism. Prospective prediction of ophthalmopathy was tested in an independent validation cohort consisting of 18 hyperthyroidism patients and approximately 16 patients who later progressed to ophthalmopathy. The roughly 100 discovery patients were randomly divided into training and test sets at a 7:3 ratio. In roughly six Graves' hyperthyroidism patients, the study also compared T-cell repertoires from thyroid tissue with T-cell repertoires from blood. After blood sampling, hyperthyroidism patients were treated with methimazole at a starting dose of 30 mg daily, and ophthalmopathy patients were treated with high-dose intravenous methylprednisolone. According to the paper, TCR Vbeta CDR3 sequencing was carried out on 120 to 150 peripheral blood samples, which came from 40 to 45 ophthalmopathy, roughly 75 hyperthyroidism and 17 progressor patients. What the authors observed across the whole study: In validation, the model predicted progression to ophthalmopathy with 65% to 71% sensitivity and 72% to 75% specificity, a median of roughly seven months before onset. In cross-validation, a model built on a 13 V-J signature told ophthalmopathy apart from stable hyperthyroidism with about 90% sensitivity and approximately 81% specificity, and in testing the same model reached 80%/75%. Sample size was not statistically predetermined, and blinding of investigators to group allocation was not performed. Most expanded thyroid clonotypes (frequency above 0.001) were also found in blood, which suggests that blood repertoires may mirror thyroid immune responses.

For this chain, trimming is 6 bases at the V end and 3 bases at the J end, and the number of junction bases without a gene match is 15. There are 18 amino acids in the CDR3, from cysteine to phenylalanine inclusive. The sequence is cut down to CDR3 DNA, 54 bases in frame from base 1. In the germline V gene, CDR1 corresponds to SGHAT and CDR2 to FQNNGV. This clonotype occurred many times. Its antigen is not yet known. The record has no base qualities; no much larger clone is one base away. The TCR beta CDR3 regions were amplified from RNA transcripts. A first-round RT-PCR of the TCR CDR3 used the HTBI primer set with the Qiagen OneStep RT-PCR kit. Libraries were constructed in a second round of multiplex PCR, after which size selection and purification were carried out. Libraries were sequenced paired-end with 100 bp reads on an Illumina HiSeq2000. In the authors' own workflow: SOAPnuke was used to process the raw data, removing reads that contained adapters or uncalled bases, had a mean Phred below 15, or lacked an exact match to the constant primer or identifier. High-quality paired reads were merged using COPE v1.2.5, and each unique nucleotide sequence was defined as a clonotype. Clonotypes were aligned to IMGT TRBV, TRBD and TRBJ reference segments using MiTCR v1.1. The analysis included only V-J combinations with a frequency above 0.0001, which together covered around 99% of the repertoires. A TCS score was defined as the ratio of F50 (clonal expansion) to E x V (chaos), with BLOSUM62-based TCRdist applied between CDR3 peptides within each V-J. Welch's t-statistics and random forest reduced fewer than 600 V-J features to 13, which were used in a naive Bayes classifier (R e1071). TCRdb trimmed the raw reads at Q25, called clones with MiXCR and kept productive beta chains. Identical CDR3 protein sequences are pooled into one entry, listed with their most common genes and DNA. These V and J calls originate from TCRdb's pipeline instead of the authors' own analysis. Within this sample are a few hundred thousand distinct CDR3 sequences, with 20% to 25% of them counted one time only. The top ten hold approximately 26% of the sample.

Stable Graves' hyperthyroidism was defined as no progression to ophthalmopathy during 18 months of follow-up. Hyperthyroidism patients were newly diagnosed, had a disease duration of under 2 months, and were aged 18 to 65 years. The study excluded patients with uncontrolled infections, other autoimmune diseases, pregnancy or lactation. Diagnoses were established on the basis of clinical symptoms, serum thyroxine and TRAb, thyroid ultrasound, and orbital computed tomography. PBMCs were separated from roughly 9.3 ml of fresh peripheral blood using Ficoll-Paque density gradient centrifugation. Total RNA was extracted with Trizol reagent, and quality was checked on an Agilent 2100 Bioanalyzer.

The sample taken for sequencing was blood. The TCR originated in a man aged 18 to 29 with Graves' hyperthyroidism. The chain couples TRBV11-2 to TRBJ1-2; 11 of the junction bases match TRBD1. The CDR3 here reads CASSHPGTGGSEDYGYTF. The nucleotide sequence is TGTGCCAGCAGTCACCCCGGGACAGGGGGTTCGGAAGACTATGGCTACACCTTC.